This TCR beta chain is drawn from a study of cytomegalovirus exposure and HLA in healthy donors. About the study: The roughly 100 million unique TCR beta sequences, from 150 million to 200 million T cells, were found by an earlier analysis.

In regard to this clone: Its antigen is unknown.

PCR involved 60 Vbeta and 13 Jbeta primers. Libraries were prepared by immunoSEQ multiplex PCR; TCRdb keeps only in-frame clonotypes and omits some of them. Seen here are around 80,000 clones, 60% to 80% observed once, and the top ten hold roughly 5.5%. Points from the study as a whole: Sequencing depth across donors, presence/absence analyses assumed, was roughly uniform. What was likely a sequencing artifact was a cluster of highly shared sequence variants. Several of the most significant clusters appeared linked to common viral pathogens, based on a later analysis.

The CDR3 sequence is 12 residues long. Germline V gives CDR1 GTSNPN, CDR2 SVGIG (reference sequence). V and J are TRBV30 and TRBJ1-5, with TRBD1 matching 7 bases. The sequence was obtained from a female donor in good health and CMV-seronegative. Material: PBMCs. The CDR3 DNA sequence: TGTGCAGGGGACAGCGGAAATCAGCCCCAGCATTTT. This sequence encodes CAGDSGNQPQHF.